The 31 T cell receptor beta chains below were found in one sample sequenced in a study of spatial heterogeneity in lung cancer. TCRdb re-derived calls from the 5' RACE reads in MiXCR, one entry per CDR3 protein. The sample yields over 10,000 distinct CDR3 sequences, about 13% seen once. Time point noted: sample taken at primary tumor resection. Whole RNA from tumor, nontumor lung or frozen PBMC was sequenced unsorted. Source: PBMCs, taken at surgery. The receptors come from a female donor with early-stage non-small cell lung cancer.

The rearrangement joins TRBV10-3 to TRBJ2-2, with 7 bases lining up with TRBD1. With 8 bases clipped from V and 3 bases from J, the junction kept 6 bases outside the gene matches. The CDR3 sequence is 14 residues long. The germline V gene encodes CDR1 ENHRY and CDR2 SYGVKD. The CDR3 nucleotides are TGTGCCATCGGTTGGACAGGACACACCGGGGAGCTGTTTTTT. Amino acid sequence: CAIGWTGHTGELFF.

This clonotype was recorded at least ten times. The CDR3 nucleotides are TGTGCCAGCAGCCAAGATGGGACCTTCGCGGCTAATGAAAAACTGTTTTTT. Translation: CASSQDGTFAANEKLFF. This rearrangement joins TRBV3-1 to TRBJ1-4, with D possibly TRBD1 on 5 matching bases. The CDR3 has 17 amino acids. The V end was cut by 0 bases, the J end by 3 bases, with 14 bases between. Germline V gene sequence: CDR1 LGHDT, CDR2 YNNKEL (reference sequence).

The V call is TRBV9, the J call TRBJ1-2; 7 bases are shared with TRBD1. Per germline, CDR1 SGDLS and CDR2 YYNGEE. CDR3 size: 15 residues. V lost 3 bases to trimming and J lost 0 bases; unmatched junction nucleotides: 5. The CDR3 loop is CASSAGGQTNYGYTF. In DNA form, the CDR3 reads TGTGCCAGCAGCGCCGGGGGACAGACTAACTATGGCTACACCTTC.

The CDR3 loop reads CASSLDGPYEQYF. Written as DNA, the CDR3 is TGTGCCAGCAGCTTAGACGGCCCCTACGAGCAGTACTTC. This sequence joins TRBV7-9 and TRBJ2-7; no clear D gene. Trimming shortened V by 1 base and J by 2 bases, and 6 bases separated the two germline ends. The CDR3 contains 13 residues. The germline CDR1 and CDR2 sequences are SEHNR and FQNEAQ (reference sequence).

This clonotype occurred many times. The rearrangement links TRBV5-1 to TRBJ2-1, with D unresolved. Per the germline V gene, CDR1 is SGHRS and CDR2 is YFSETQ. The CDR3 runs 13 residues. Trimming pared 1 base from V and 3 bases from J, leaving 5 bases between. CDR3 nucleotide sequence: TGCGCCAGCAGCTTGATTTACTACAATGAGCAGTTCTTC. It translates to CASSLIYYNEQFF.

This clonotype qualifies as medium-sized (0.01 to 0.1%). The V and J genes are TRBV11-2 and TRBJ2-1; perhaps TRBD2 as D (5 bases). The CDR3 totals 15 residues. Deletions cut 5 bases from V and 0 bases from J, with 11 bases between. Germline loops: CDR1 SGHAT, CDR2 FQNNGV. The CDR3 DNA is TGTGCCAGCAGCCCCCCGGGGAGCTCCTACAATGAGCAGTTCTTC. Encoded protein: CASSPPGSSYNEQFF.

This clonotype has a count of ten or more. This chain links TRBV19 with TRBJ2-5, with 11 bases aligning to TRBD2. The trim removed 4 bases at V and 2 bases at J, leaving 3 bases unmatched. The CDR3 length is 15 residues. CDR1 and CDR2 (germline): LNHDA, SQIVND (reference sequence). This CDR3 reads CASSKLAGEQETQYF. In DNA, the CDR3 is TGTGCCAGTAGTAAACTAGCGGGGGAGCAAGAGACCCAGTACTTC.

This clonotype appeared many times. The CDR3 sequence: CASSVTTGSFSKLFF. CDR3 DNA sequence: TGTGCCAGCAGTGTTACGACAGGGTCTTTCTCAAAACTGTTTTTT. V is TRBV2 and J is TRBJ1-4; the match to TRBD1 covers 7 bases. V was pared by 4 bases and J by 10 bases, with 12 bases of the junction left unmatched. The germline V gene has CDR1 SNHLY and CDR2 FYNNEI. This CDR3 has 15 residues.

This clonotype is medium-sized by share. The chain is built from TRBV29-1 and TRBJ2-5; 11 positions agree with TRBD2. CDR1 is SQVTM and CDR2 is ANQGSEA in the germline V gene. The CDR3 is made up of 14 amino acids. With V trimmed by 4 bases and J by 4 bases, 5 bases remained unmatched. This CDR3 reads CSVGASGGRETQYF. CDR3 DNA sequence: TGCAGCGTTGGGGCTAGCGGGGGGCGAGAGACCCAGTACTTC.

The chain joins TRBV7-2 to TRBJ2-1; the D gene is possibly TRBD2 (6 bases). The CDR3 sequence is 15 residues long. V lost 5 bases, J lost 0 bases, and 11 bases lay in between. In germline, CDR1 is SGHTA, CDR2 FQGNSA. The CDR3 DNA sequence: TGTGCCAGCAGCGCGGACTACAGCTCCTACAATGAGCAGTTCTTC. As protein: CASSADYSSYNEQFF. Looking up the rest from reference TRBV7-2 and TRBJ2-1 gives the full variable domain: GAGVSQSPSNKVTEKGKDVELRCDPISGHTALYWYRQSLGQGLEFLIYFQGNSAPDKSGLPSDRFSAERTGGSVSTLTIQRTQQEDSAVYLCASSADYSSYNEQFFGPGTRLTVL.

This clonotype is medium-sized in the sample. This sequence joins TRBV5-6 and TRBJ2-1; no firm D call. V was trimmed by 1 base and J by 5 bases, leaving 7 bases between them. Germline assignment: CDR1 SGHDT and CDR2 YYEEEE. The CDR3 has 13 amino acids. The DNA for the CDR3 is TGTGCCAGCAGCTTGAATTGGGACAATGAGCAGTTCTTC. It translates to CASSLNWDNEQFF.

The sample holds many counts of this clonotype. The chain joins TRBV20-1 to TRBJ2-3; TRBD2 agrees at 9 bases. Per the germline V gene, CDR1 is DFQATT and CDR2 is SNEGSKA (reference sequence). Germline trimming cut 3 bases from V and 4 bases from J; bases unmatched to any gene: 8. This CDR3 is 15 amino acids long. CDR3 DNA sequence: TGCAGTGCTAGCTCACTAGCGGGCCTTTCAGATACGCAGTATTTT. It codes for CSASSLAGLSDTQYF.

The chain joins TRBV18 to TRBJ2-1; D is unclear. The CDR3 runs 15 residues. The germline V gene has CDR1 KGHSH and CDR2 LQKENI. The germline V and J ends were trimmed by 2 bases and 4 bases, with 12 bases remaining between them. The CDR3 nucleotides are TGTGCCAGCTCACCAAACCCGACTTCTTACAATGAGCAGTTCTTC. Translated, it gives CASSPNPTSYNEQFF. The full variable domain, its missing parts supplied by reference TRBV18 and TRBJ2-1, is NAGVMQNPRHLVRRRGQEARLRCSPMKGHSHVYWYRQLPEEGLKFMVYLQKENIIDESGMPKERFSAEFPKEGPSILRIQQVVRGDSAAYFCASSPNPTSYNEQFFGPGTRLTVL.

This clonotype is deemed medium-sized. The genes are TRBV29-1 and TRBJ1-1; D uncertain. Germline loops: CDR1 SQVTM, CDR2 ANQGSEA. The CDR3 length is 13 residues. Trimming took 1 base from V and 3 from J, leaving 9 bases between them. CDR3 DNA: TGCAGCGTTGAAGTCCTACAGCACACTGAAGCTTTCTTT. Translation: CSVEVLQHTEAFF. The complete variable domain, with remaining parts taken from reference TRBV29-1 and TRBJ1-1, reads SAVISQKPSRDICQRGTSLTIQCQVDSQVTMMFWYRQQPGQSLTLIATANQGSEATYESGFVIDKFPISRPNLTFSTLTVSNMSPEDSSIYLCSVEVLQHTEAFFGQGTRLTVV.

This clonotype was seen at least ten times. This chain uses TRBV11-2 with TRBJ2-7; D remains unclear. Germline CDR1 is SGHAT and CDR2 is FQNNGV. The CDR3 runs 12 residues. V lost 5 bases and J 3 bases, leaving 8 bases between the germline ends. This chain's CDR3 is CASSLNIYEQYF. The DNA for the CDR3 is TGTGCCAGCAGCCTGAACATCTACGAGCAGTACTTC.

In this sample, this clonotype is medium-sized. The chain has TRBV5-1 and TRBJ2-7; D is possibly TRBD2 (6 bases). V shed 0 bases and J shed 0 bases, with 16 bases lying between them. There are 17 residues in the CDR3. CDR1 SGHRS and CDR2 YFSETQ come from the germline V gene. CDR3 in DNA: TGCGCCAGCAGCTTGGGACCGTCGGCGGGGATCTCCTACGAGCAGTACTTC. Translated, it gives CASSLGPSAGISYEQYF.

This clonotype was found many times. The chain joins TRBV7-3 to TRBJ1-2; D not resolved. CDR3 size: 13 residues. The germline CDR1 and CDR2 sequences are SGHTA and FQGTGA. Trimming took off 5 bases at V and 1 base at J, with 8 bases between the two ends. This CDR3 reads CASSLFSNYGYTF. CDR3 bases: TGTGCCAGCAGCCTCTTTAGTAACTATGGCTACACCTTC.

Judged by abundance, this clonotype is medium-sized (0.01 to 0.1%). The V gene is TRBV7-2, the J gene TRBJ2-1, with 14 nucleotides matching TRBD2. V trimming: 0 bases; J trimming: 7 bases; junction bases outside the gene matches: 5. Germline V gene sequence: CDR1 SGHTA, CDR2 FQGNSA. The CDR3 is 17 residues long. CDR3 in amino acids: CASSLAGTSGSMNEQFF. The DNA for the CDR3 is TGTGCCAGCAGCTTAGCCGGGACTAGCGGGAGTATGAATGAGCAGTTCTTC.

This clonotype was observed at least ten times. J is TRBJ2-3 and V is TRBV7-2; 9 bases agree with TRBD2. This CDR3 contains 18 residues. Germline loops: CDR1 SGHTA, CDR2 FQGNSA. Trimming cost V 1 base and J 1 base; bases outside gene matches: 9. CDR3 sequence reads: CASSLVAGAGIRTDTQYF. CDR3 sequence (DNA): TGTGCCAGCAGCTTAGTAGCGGGGGCGGGAATCCGCACAGATACGCAGTATTTT.

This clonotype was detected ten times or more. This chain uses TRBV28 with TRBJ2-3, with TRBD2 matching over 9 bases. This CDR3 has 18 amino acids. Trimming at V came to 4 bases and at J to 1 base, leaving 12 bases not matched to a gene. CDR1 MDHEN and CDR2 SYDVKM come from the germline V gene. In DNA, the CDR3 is TGTGCCAGCAGTTCCCCCCCGGGACTAGCCTTACGCACAGATACGCAGTATTTT. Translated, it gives CASSSPPGLALRTDTQYF.

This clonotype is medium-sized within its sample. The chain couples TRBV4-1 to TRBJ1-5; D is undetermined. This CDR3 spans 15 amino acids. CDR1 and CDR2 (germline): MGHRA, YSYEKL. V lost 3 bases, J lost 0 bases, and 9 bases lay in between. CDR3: CASSQSEYSNQPQHF. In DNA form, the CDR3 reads TGCGCCAGCAGCCAGTCAGAGTATAGCAATCAGCCCCAGCATTTT.

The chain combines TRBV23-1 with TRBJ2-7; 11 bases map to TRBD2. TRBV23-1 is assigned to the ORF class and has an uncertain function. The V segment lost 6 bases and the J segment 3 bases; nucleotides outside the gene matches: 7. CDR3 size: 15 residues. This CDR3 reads CASSHLGTSGYEQYF. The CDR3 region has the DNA TGCGCCAGCAGCCACCTCGGGACTAGCGGCTACGAGCAGTACTTC.

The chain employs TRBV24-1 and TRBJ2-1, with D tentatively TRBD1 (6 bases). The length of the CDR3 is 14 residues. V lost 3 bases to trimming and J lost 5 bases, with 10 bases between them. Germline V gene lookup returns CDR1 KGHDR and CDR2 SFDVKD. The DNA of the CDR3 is TGTGCCACCAGTGATAACAGGGTGGACAATGAGCAGTTCTTC. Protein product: CATSDNRVDNEQFF.

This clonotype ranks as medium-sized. The CDR3 reads CASSPNRGGEAFF. DNA of the CDR3: TGTGCCAGCTCACCTAACAGGGGCGGTGAAGCTTTCTTT. The chain has TRBV18 and TRBJ1-1; 7 bases map to TRBD1. V was pared by 3 bases and J by 7 bases, with 5 bases of the junction left unmatched. The CDR3 has 13 amino acids. Germline values: CDR1 KGHSH, CDR2 LQKENI. The full variable domain, in which reference TRBV18 and TRBJ1-1 provide the parts outside the CDR3, is NAGVMQNPRHLVRRRGQEARLRCSPMKGHSHVYWYRQLPEEGLKFMVYLQKENIIDESGMPKERFSAEFPKEGPSILRIQQVVRGDSAAYFCASSPNRGGEAFFGQGTRLTVV.

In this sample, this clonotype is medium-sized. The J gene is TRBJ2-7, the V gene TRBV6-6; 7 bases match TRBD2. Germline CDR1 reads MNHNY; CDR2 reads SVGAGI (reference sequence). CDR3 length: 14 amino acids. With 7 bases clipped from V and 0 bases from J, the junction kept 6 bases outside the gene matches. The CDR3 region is CASISAGSSYEQYF. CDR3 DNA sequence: TGTGCCAGCATTTCAGCGGGGAGCTCCTACGAGCAGTACTTC.

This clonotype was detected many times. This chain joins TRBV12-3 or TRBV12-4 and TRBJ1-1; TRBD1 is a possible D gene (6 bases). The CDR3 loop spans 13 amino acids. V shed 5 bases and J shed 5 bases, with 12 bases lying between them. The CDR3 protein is CASSLRGETEAFF. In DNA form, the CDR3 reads TGTGCCAGCAGTCTTAGGGGGGAGACTGAAGCTTTCTTT.

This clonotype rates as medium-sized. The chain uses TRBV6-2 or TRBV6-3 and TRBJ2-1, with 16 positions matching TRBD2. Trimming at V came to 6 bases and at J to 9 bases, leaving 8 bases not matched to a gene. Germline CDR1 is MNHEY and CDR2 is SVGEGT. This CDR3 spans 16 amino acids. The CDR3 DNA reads TGTGCCAGCAGCGACGCCGGGACTAGCGGGAGGGGTGAGCAGTTCTTC. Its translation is CASSDAGTSGRGEQFF.

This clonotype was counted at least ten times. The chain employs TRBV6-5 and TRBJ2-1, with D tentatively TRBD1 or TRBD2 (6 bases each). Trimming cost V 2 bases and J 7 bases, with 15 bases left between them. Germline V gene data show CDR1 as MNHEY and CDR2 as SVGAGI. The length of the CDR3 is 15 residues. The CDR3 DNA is TGTGCCAGCAGTTACCCCATCGAGGGGGGTAATGAGCAGTTCTTC. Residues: CASSYPIEGGNEQFF.

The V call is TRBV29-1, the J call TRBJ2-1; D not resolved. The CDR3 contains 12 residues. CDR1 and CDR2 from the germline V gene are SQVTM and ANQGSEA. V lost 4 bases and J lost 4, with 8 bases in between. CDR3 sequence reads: CSVGERYNEQFF. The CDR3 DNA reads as TGCAGCGTTGGAGAGAGGTACAATGAGCAGTTCTTC.

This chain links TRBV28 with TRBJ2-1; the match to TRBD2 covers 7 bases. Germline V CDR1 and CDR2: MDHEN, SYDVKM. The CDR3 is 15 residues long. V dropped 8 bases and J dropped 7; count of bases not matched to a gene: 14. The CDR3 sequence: CASRGRHGMWNEQFF. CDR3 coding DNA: TGTGCCAGCCGCGGGAGACACGGTATGTGGAATGAGCAGTTCTTC.

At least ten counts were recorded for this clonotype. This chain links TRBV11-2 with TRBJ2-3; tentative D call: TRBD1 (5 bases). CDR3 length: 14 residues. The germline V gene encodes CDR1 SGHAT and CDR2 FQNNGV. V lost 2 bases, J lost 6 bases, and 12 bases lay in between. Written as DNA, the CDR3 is TGTGCCAGCAGCTTAATCCCAGGGCCCGATACGCAGTATTTT. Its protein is CASSLIPGPDTQYF. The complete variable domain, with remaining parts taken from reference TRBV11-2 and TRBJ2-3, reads EAGVAQSPRYKIIEKRQSVAFWCNPISGHATLYWYQQILGQGPKLLIQFQNNGVVDDSQLPKDRFSAERLKGVDSTLKIQPAKLEDSAVYLCASSLIPGPDTQYFGPGTRLTVL.